This T cell receptor (beta chain) derives from a study of T cell responses to AZD1222 COVID-19 vaccine. The assay was immunoSEQ multiplex PCR, and TCRdb's table has in-frame clones only and misses some. The sample records 160,000 or so clones, 92% being singletons. The CDR3 covers 14 residues. Unmatched junction bases numbered 7, after V lost 4 bases and J lost 5 bases. CDR1 is SGHRS, CDR2 YFSETQ, per germline. A remark on this clone: Its antigen is unknown. The sample carries other DNA sequences with the same CDR3.

Study-level results: When two AZD1222 doses had been given, Spike-specific TCR breadth and depth rose. Seropositive at baseline were only six AZD1222 recipients.

The sequencing here drew on peripheral blood, taken 28 days after the second AZD1222 dose. The TCR sequence derives from an adult who received the AZD1222 COVID-19 vaccine. V gene TRBV5-1 combines with J gene TRBJ1-1, with 8 bases matching TRBD1. CDR3 amino acids: CASSLQGGGTEAFF. The DNA for the CDR3 is TGCGCCAGCAGCCTACAGGGGGGCGGAACTGAAGCTTTCTTT.